The rows below give T cell receptor beta chains drawn from one sample of a study of blood T cell repertoires in COVID-19. The assay was immunoSEQ multiplex PCR, and TCRdb's table has in-frame clones only and misses some. The data show 250,000 to 350,000 clones, almost 90% seen once. Sequenced input: PBMCs or T cells enriched from blood (not recorded which). The source of these receptors is a woman aged 18-29 years with acute COVID-19. The CDR3 runs from the conserved cysteine through the conserved F or W. The D gene is left open where the match is weak. Part of the rows lack a size; the others show once, few, many or a class for expanded clones.

j_gene,d_gene,v_gene,abundance,CDR3nt,CDR3aa
TRBJ2-7,TRBD1,TRBV2,.,TGTGCCAGCAGGCAGGGGGCGGCCGAGCAGTACTTC,CASRQGAAEQYF
TRBJ1-5,.,TRBV18,.,TGTGCCAGCTCACCGAACAGGGATAGCAATCAGCCCCAGCATTTT,CASSPNRDSNQPQHF
TRBJ2-5,.,TRBV19,.,TGTGCCAGTAGCCCAGTAGGGGGGGTCCAAGAGACCCAGTACTTC,CASSPVGGVQETQYF
TRBJ1-2,.,TRBV28,once,TGTGCCAGCAGTTTACGGGGGGCGTCCAATGGCTACACCTTC,CASSLRGASNGYTF
TRBJ2-2,TRBD1,TRBV9,once,TGTGCCAGCAGCGTAGGGGACAGACACACCGGGGAGCTGTTTTTT,CASSVGDRHTGELFF
TRBJ1-1,.,TRBV7-2,.,TGTGCCAGCAGCACACAGGAAAACACTGAAGCTTTCTTT,CASSTQENTEAFF
TRBJ1-2,TRBD1,TRBV10-3,.,TGTGCCATCAGGAGGACAGGGGAGTATGGCTACACCTTC,CAIRRTGEYGYTF
TRBJ2-5,.,TRBV7-9,.,TGTGCCAGCAGCCCTTTGGGGCAGCAAGAGACCCAGTACTTC,CASSPLGQQETQYF
TRBJ2-7,TRBD1,TRBV11-3,few,TGTGCCAGCAGCTTAGGAGGGGGCAGGGAGCAGTACTTC,CASSLGGGREQYF
TRBJ1-4,.,TRBV28,.,TGTGCCAGCAGCCCCTCACAGGCAACTAATGAAAAACTGTTTTTT,CASSPSQATNEKLFF
TRBJ2-1,TRBD2,TRBV27,.,TGTGCCACCGGGACTAGCGGCTACAATGAGCAGTTCTTC,CATGTSGYNEQFF
TRBJ1-3,.,TRBV7-9,once,TGTGCCAGCAACCCGTTAACGGGCTCTGGAAACACCATATATTTT,CASNPLTGSGNTIYF
TRBJ2-7,TRBD1,TRBV18,once,TGTGCCAGCTCACCTGGGACAGGGATGTACTACGAGCAGTACTTC,CASSPGTGMYYEQYF
TRBJ1-2,.,TRBV6-4,.,TGTGCCAGCAGTGACTCAGGGGCCCCTCACTATGGCTACACCTTC,CASSDSGAPHYGYTF
TRBJ2-1,.,TRBV6-4,.,TGTGCCAGCAGTGACAGGGGACTCGCGGGTGAGCAGTTCTTC,CASSDRGLAGEQFF
TRBJ1-5,TRBD1,TRBV6-5,.,TGTGCCAGCAGCCAGACAGGGCCTAATCAGCCCCAGCATTTT,CASSQTGPNQPQHF
TRBJ1-5,TRBD1,TRBV19,.,TGTGCCACCAAGGGGGCAGGTTTCAATCAGCCCCAGCATTTT,CATKGAGFNQPQHF
TRBJ2-3,.,TRBV24-1,.,TGTGCCACCAGTGTTAGCCGCACTAGCAAAGATACGCAGTATTTT,CATSVSRTSKDTQYF
TRBJ2-7,TRBD1,TRBV5-1,.,TGCGCCAGCAAAAGGGACAGCACTTCCTACGAGCAGTACTTC,CASKRDSTSYEQYF
TRBJ2-5,TRBD2,TRBV5-1,few,TGCGCCAGCAGCTTGGGGTTGGGACTAGCGGTTACGGAGACCCAGTACTTC,CASSLGLGLAVTETQYF
TRBJ2-7,.,TRBV5-1,.,TGCGCCAGCAGTACGAGTAGTGGGGGGTACGAGCAGTACTTC,CASSTSSGGYEQYF
TRBJ2-1,TRBD2,TRBV6-5,.,TGTGCCAGCAGACCTCCGGGACTAGGCCTCAATGAGCAGTTCTTC,CASRPPGLGLNEQFF
TRBJ1-4,.,TRBV7-7,.,TGTGCTAGCAGCTTTCCGTCTGAAAAACTGTTTTTT,CASSFPSEKLFF
TRBJ1-6,TRBD1,TRBV6-5,.,TGTGCCAGCAGGCCGGGACAGGGAGGGTTATCCCACTTT,CASRPGQGGLSHF
TRBJ2-7,TRBD2,TRBV5-4,many,TGTGCCAGCAGCGATGGGGGGGATGGGAAAGAGTACTCCTACGAGCAGTACTTC,CASSDGGDGKEYSYEQYF
TRBJ2-7,.,TRBV2,.,TGTGCCAGCAGTGAAAGGGACTTCAATTCCTACGAGCAGTACTTC,CASSERDFNSYEQYF
TRBJ2-5,TRBD1,TRBV9,.,TGTGCCACATCACGGGGACAGACCCAAGAGACCCAGTACTTC,CATSRGQTQETQYF
TRBJ1-5,TRBD1,TRBV7-6,.,TGTGCCAGCAGCTTAGGTATTTCAGGGGGCGCGGAGCCCCAGCATTTT,CASSLGISGGAEPQHF